This TCR beta chain was observed in a study of shared clonotypes between healthy human individuals. The CDR3 consists of 16 residues. In the case of this clone: Its antigen remains unidentified.

Study results and caveats: Memory subsets had estimated richness that was generally smaller than that of naive subsets. Clonotypes not shared had lower generation probabilities than those common to all four donors.

Sorted-subset replicate PCR reactions were performed with about 200 ng DNA, corresponding to tens of thousands of T cell genomes. The protocol was immunoSEQ multiplex PCR, while the TCRdb copy is restricted to in-frame clones and leaves out a portion. In the table there are over 2 million clones, just under 95% of which are singletons. CD45RO negativity and positive selection for CCR7 defined naive CD8 cells, a population that excluded terminally differentiated effector memory CD45RA+ cells. The study enrolled healthy HIV-negative adults without recent acute infections or vaccinations as donors. The sequence was obtained from a man aged 18 to 29 in good health. Input material: naive CD8+ T cells sorted from blood. V usage is TRBV21-1 and J usage is TRBJ1-5; the DNA was not compared with TRBD1, the D call given in the table. TRBV21-1 is labeled a pseudogene. The DNA for the CDR3 is TGTGCCAGCAGCAAATCCCCGGACAGGAACAATCAGCCCCAGCATTTT. Its translation: CASSKSPDRNNQPQHF.